The 10 T cell receptor beta chains reported below all come from one sample, sequenced in a study of cytomegalovirus exposure and HLA in healthy donors. With 60 Vbeta and 13 Jbeta primers, the PCR was carried out. Only in-frame clones appear in the TCRdb table, and some are missing; sequencing was by immunoSEQ multiplex PCR. The sample consists of about 200,000 clones, 79% of them appearing once. Sequencing used PBMCs. The receptors here all came from a woman aged 45-65 years in good health and CMV-seronegative.

This sequence joins TRBV28 and TRBJ2-1; 9 bases map to TRBD1. After removal of 8 bases from V and 7 bases from J, the junction contained 12 bases not matched to a gene. The CDR3 loop spans 15 amino acids. Germline CDR1 reads MDHEN; CDR2 reads SYDVKM. CDR3 in DNA: TGTGCCAGCGGTGAACCGGGACAGGGACCTAATGAGCAGTTCTTC. Translating it yields CASGEPGQGPNEQFF.

The chain recombines TRBV9 with TRBJ1-5; 9 nucleotides match TRBD1. The V gene's germline CDR1 is SGDLS and CDR2 YYNGEE. J gave up 1 base and V 4 bases, and 9 bases lay outside the gene matches. This CDR3 comprises 17 residues. CDR3 sequence (DNA): TGTGCCAGCAGCTCTCCGGGACAGGGTTACAGCAATCAGCCCCAGCATTTT. Amino acids: CASSSPGQGYSNQPQHF.

In this sample, this clone turned up once. The chain joins TRBV7-3 to TRBJ1-1; D may be TRBD1 (5 bases). V lost 1 base to trimming and J lost 1 base, with 16 bases between them. The CDR3 totals 17 residues. CDR1 SGHTA and CDR2 FQGTGA come from the germline V gene. Written as DNA, the CDR3 is TGTGCCAGCAGCTTAATCGGCAGGGAGGCCCCGAACACTGAAGCTTTCTTT. Translation gives CASSLIGREAPNTEAFF.

The rearrangement links TRBV15 to TRBJ1-2; a possible D gene is TRBD1 (5 bases). Germline V gene data show CDR1 as LNHNV and CDR2 as YYDKDF (reference sequence). With 4 bases removed from V and 4 bases from J, the gap between germline ends came to 16 bases. CDR3 length: 15 residues. The CDR3 DNA reads as TGTGCCACCAGCACATTCCGGGACTATAGCTATGGCTACACCTTC. This gives the protein CATSTFRDYSYGYTF.

The chain joins TRBV4-3 to TRBJ1-1; perhaps TRBD1 as D (5 bases). This CDR3 has 17 residues. The V end was cut by 1 base, the J end by 1 base, with 16 bases between. Germline V gene data show CDR1 as LGHNA and CDR2 as YSLEER. The CDR3 coding sequence is TGCGCCAGCAGCCAAGGATTCGAGCAGGGTGGGAACACTGAAGCTTTCTTT. This encodes CASSQGFEQGGNTEAFF.

This chain uses TRBV15 with TRBJ2-1, with D maybe TRBD2 (6 bases). CDR3 size: 14 residues. Deletions cut 5 bases from V and 5 bases from J, with 13 bases between. CDR1 LNHNV and CDR2 YYDKDF come from the germline V gene (reference sequence). The CDR3 protein is CATSPRRGNNEQFF. The CDR3 DNA is TGTGCCACCAGCCCTAGGAGGGGAAACAATGAGCAGTTCTTC.

The chain couples TRBV6-6 to TRBJ1-1; weak D call: TRBD1 (5 bases). Germline V gene sequence: CDR1 MNHNY, CDR2 SVGAGI (reference sequence). The CDR3 has 14 residues. The germline V and J ends were trimmed by 6 bases and 4 bases, with 15 bases remaining between them. The CDR3 DNA reads as TGTGCCAGCAGCCCCCTCGGGGGAGGCACTGAAGCTTTCTTT. It translates to CASSPLGGGTEAFF.

V and J are TRBV18 and TRBJ1-4; no reliable D call. Germline assignment: CDR1 KGHSH and CDR2 LQKENI. The ends were cut back, 3 bases at V and 8 bases at J, with 13 bases in the middle. CDR3 length: 14 amino acids. In DNA, the CDR3 is TGTGCCAGCTCACCCCTTCCGGGAGACGAAAAACTGTTTTTT. Its protein product is CASSPLPGDEKLFF.

The J gene is TRBJ1-5, the V gene TRBV19; TRBD1 agrees at 10 bases. Trimming removed 5 bases from V and 6 bases from J; junction bases left unmatched: 7. Germline CDR1 and CDR2: LNHDA and SQIVND (reference sequence). The CDR3 totals 15 residues. Written as DNA, the CDR3 is TGTGCCAGTAGTGCGGACAGGGGGGCGAGTCAGCCCCAGCATTTT. Translating gives CASSADRGASQPQHF.

The rearrangement joins TRBV6-5 to TRBJ1-1; D remains ambiguous. This CDR3 has 15 amino acids. Germline CDR1 reads MNHEY; CDR2 reads SVGAGI. Trimming removed 2 bases at V and 5 bases at J, with 15 bases between. The CDR3 DNA reads as TGTGCCAGCAGTTACGGGTCTTCGGGGAGGACTGAAGCTTTCTTT. Encoded protein: CASSYGSSGRTEAFF.